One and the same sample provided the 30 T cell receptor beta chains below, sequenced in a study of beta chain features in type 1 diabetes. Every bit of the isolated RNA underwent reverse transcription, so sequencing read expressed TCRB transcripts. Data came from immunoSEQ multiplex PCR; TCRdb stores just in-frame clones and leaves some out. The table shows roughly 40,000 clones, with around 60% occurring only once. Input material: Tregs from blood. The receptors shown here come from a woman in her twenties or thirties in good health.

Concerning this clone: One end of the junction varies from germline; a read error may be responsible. The CDR3 reads CASCFRSGQDEQFF. The DNA of the CDR3 is TGCGCCAGCTGCTTCCGATCTGGGCAAGATGAGCAGTTCTTC. The chain joins TRBV5-1 to TRBJ2-1; D not resolved. Per the germline V gene, CDR1 is SGHRS and CDR2 is YFSETQ. This CDR3 has 14 amino acids. Variable domain in full (rest from reference TRBV5-1 and TRBJ2-1): KAGVTQTPRYLIKTRGQQVTLSCSPISGHRSVSWYQQTPGQGLQFLFEYFSETQRNKGNFPGRFSGRQFSNSRSEMNVSTLELGDSALYLCASCFRSGQDEQFFGPGTRLTVL.

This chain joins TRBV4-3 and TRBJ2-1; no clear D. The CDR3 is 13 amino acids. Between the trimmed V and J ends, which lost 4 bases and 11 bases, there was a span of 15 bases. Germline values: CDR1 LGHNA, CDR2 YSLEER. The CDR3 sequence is CASSRSEATKQFF. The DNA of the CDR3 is TGCGCCAGCAGCCGATCAGAGGCCACGAAGCAGTTCTTC.

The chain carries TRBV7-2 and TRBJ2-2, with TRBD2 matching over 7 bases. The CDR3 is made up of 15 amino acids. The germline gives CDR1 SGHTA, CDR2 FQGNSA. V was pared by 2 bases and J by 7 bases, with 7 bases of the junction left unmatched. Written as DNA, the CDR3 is TGTGCCAGCAGCTTATCGAGCGGGACGGGCGGGGAGCTGTTTTTT. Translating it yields CASSLSSGTGGELFF.

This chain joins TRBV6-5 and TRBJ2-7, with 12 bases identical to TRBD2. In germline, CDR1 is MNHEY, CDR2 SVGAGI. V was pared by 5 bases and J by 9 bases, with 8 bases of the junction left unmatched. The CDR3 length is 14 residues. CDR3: CASSRLAGEAGQYF. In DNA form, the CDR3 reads TGTGCCAGCAGTCGACTAGCGGGAGAGGCCGGGCAGTACTTC.

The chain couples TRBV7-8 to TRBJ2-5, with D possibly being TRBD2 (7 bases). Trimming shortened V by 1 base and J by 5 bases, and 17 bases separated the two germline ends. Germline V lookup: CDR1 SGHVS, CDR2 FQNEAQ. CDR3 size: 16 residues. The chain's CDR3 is CASSLGTIQGGETQYF. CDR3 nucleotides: TGTGCCAGCAGCTTAGGCACTATACAGGGAGGGGAGACCCAGTACTTC.

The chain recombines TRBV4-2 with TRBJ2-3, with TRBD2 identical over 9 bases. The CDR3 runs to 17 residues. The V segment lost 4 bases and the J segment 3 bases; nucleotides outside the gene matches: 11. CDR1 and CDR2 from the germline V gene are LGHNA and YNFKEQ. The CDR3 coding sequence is TGTGCCAGCAGCCCCCGCCGAGCGGGAGGATGGACAGATACGCAGTATTTT. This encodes CASSPRRAGGWTDTQYF.

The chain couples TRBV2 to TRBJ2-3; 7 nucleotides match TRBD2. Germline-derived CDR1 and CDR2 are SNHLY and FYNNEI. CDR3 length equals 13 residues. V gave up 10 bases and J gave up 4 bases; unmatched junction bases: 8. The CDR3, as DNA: TGTGCCACCTCGGGCGGGAGCGCAGATACGCAGTATTTT. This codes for CATSGGSADTQYF.

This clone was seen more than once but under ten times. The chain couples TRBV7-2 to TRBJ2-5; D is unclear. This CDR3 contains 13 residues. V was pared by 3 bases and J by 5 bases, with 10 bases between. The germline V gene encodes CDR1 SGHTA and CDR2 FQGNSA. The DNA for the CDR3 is TGTGCCAGCAGCTTGAGGCGTATGGAGACCCAGTACTTC. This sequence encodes CASSLRRMETQYF. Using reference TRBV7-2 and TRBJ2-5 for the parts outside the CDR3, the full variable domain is GAGVSQSPSNKVTEKGKDVELRCDPISGHTALYWYRQSLGQGLEFLIYFQGNSAPDKSGLPSDRFSAERTGGSVSTLTIQRTQQEDSAVYLCASSLRRMETQYFGPGTRLLVL.

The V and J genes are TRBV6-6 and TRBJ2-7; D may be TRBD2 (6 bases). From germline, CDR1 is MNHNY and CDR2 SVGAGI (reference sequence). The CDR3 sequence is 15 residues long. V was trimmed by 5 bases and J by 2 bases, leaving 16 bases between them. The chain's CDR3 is CASSQGLPSTYEQYF. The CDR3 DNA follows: TGTGCCAGCAGTCAGGGACTCCCGTCCACCTACGAGCAGTACTTC.

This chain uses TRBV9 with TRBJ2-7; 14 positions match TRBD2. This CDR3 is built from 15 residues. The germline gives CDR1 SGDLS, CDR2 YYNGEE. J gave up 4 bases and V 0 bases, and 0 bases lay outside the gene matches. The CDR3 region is CASSVGTSGRYEQYF. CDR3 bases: TGTGCCAGCAGCGTAGGGACTAGCGGGAGGTACGAGCAGTACTTC. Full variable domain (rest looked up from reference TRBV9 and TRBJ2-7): DSGVTQTPKHLITATGQRVTLRCSPRSGDLSVYWYQQSLDQGLQFLIQYYNGEERAKGNILERFSAQQFPDLHSELNLSSLELGDSALYFCASSVGTSGRYEQYFGPGTRLTVT.

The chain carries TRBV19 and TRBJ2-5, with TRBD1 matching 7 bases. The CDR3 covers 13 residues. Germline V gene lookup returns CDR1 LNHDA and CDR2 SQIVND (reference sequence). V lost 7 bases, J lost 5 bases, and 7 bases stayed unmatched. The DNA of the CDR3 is TGTGCCAGTACCCGGACAGGCGGCGAGACCCAGTACTTC. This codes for CASTRTGGETQYF.

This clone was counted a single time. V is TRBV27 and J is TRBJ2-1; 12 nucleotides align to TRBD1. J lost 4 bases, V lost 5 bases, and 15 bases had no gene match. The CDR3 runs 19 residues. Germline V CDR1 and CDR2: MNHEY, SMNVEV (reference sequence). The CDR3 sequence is CASSRGQGAATSGYNEQFF. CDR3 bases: TGTGCCAGCAGTCGGGGACAGGGGGCTGCGACTAGCGGTTACAATGAGCAGTTCTTC.

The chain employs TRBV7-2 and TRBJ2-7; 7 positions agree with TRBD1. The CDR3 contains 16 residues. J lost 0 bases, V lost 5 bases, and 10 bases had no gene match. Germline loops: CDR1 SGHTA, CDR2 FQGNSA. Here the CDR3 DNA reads TGTGCCAGCAGCCTTTCGTGGGACAGTAGCTCCTACGAGCAGTACTTC. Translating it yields CASSLSWDSSSYEQYF. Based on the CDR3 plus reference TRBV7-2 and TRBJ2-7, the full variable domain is GAGVSQSPSNKVTEKGKDVELRCDPISGHTALYWYRQSLGQGLEFLIYFQGNSAPDKSGLPSDRFSAERTGGSVSTLTIQRTQQEDSAVYLCASSLSWDSSSYEQYFGPGTRLTVT.

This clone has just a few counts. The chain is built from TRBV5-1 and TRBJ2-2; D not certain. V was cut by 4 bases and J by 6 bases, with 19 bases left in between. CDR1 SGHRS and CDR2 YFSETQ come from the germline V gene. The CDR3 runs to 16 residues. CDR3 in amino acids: CASSVSTPGPPGELFF. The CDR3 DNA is TGCGCCAGCAGCGTCTCTACCCCAGGCCCCCCCGGGGAGCTGTTTTTT.

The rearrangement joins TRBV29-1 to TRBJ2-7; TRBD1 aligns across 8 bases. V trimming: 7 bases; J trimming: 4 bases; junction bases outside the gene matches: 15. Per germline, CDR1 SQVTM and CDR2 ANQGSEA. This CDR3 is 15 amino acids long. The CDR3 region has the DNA TGCAGCGCGGGGAGACAGGGGTCCCCCGCTTACGAGCAGTACTTC. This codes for CSAGRQGSPAYEQYF.

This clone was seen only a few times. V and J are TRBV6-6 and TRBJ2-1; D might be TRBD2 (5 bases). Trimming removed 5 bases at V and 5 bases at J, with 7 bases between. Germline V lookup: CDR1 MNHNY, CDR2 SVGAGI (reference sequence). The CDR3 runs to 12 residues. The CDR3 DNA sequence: TGTGCCAGCAGTCGGGAAGACAATGAGCAGTTCTTC. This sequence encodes CASSREDNEQFF.

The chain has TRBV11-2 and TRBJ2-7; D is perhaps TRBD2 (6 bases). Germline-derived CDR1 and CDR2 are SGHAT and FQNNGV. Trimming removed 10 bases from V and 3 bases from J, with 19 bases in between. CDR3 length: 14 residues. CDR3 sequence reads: CATMTQRAFYEQYF. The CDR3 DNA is TGTGCCACGATGACCCAGCGGGCTTTCTACGAGCAGTACTTC.

The CDR3 region is CASSGPGTGATYEQYF. The DNA of the CDR3 is TGTGCCAGCAGTGGTCCCGGGACAGGGGCTACCTACGAGCAGTACTTC. The V call is TRBV6-1, the J call TRBJ2-7; 10 bases map to TRBD1. CDR3 size: 16 residues. V lost 4 bases and J lost 2; bases outside the gene matches: 8. Germline CDR1 MNHNS, CDR2 SASEGT.

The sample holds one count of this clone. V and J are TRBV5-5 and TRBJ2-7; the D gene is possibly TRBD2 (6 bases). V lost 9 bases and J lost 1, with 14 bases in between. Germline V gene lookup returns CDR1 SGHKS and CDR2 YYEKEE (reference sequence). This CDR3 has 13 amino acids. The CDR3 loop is CATQRGNSYEQYF. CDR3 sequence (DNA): TGTGCCACCCAGCGCGGGAATTCCTACGAGCAGTACTTC.

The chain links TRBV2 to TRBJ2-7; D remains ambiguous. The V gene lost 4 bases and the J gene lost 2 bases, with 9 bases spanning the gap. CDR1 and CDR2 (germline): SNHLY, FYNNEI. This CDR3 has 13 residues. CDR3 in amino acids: CASSGSVTYEQYF. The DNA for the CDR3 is TGTGCCAGCAGTGGTTCAGTCACCTACGAGCAGTACTTC.

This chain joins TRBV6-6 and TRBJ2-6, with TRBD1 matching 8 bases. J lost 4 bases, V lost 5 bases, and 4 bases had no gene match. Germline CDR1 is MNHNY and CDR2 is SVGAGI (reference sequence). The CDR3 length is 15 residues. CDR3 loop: CASSQTGVGANVLTF. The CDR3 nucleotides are TGTGCCAGCAGTCAGACAGGGGTGGGGGCCAACGTCCTGACTTTC.

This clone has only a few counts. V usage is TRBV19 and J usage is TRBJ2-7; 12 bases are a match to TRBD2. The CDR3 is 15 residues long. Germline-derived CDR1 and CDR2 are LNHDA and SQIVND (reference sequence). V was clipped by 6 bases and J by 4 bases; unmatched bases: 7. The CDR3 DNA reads TGTGCCAGTAGGCCTCGGCTAGCGGGAGGGTACGAGCAGTACTTC. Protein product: CASRPRLAGGYEQYF.

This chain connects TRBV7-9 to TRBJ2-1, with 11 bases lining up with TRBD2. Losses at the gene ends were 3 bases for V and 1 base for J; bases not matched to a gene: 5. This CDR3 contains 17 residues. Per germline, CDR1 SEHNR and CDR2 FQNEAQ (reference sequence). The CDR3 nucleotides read TGTGCCAGCAGCTTCCCCAGACTAGCGGGATCCTACAATGAGCAGTTCTTC. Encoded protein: CASSFPRLAGSYNEQFF.

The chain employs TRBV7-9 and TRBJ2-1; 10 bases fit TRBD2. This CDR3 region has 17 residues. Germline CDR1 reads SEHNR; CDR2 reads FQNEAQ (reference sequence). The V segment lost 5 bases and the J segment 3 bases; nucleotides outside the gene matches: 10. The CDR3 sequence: CASSLQPLAGFYNEQFF. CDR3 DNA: TGTGCCAGCAGCCTTCAGCCACTAGCGGGGTTCTACAATGAGCAGTTCTTC.

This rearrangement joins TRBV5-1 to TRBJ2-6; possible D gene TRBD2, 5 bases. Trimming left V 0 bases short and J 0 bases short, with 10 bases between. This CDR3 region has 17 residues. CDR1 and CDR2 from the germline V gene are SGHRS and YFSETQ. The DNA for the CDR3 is TGCGCCAGCAGCTTGGGTTCGGGGATCTCTGGGGCCAACGTCCTGACTTTC. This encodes CASSLGSGISGANVLTF. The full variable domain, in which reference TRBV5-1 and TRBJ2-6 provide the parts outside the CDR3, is KAGVTQTPRYLIKTRGQQVTLSCSPISGHRSVSWYQQTPGQGLQFLFEYFSETQRNKGNFPGRFSGRQFSNSRSEMNVSTLELGDSALYLCASSLGSGISGANVLTFGAGSRLTVL.

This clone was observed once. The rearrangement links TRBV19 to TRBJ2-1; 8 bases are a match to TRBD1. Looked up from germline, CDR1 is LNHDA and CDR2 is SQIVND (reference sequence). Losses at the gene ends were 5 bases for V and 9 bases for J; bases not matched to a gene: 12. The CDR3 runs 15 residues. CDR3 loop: CASSRPGQANVEQFF. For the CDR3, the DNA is TGTGCCAGTAGTCGGCCGGGACAGGCTAATGTTGAGCAGTTCTTC.

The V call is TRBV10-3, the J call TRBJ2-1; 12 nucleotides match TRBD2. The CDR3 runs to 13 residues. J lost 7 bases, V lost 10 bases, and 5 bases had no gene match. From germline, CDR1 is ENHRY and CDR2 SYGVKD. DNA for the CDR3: TGTGCCACCGGACTAGCGGGAAGTAATGAGCAGTTCTTC. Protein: CATGLAGSNEQFF.

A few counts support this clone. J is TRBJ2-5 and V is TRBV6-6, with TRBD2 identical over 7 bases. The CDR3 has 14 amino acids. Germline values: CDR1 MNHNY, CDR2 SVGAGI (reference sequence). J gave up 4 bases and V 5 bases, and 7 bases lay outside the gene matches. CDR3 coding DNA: TGTGCCAGCAGTCGACGACTAGCTACAGAGACCCAGTACTTC. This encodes CASSRRLATETQYF.

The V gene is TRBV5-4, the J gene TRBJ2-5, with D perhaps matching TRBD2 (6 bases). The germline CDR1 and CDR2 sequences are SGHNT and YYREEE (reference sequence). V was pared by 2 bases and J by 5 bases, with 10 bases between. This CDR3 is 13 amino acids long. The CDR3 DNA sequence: TGTGCCAGCAGCTTTGGGCTAGCGGAGACCCAGTACTTC. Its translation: CASSFGLAETQYF.

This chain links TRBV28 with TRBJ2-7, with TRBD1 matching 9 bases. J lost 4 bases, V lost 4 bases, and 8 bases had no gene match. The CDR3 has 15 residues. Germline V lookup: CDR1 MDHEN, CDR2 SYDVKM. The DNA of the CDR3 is TGTGCCAGCAGTTCCGTGGACAGGGGAGGGTACGAGCAGTACTTC. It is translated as CASSSVDRGGYEQYF.